This entry lists 10 T cell receptor beta chains sequenced from one sample in a study of T cell repertoires and HLA-DP antigens. The data were produced by immunoSEQ multiplex PCR, yet TCRdb's version contains in-frame clones alone and is incomplete. The table has roughly 120,000 clones, almost 95% seen once; the top ten hold about 0.25%. These receptors' targets are unknown. Sequenced input: CD4+ T cells from PBMCs. The receptor source for this set is a woman between 18 and 29 years old in good health and CMV-seronegative.

This chain connects TRBV12-5 to TRBJ1-1; no firm D call. The germline V and J ends were trimmed by 7 bases and 1 base, with 16 bases remaining between them. This CDR3 has 15 residues. The germline V gene has CDR1 LGHNT and CDR2 FRNRAP. CDR3 loop: CASAPGTVSNTEAFF. The CDR3, as DNA: TGTGCTAGTGCCCCCGGAACAGTGTCGAACACTGAAGCTTTCTTT.

The J gene is TRBJ1-6, the V gene TRBV27; weak D call: TRBD1 (5 bases). V lost 3 bases, J lost 9 bases, and 15 bases lay in between. The germline V gene has CDR1 MNHEY and CDR2 SMNVEV (reference sequence). The length of the CDR3 is 15 residues. The CDR3 protein is CASSLGSGLGSPLHF. As DNA, the CDR3 is TGTGCCAGCAGTTTGGGGTCGGGACTCGGTTCACCCCTCCACTTT.

This chain connects TRBV25-1 to TRBJ2-6; no firm D call. Germline V gene data show CDR1 as MGHDK and CDR2 as SYGVNS. The CDR3 extends over 15 amino acids. V was clipped by 4 bases and J by 3 bases, with 10 bases between them. CDR3 region: CASSGKFFGANVLTF. DNA for the CDR3: TGTGCCAGCAGTGGCAAATTTTTTGGGGCCAACGTCCTGACTTTC.

The chain couples TRBV19 to TRBJ2-7, with D possibly matching TRBD1 (5 bases). This CDR3 is 15 amino acids long. Deletions cut 5 bases from V and 3 bases from J, with 17 bases between. Germline V gene sequence: CDR1 LNHDA, CDR2 SQIVND (reference sequence). CDR3 nucleotides: TGTGCCAGTAGTTTCAGGGTAGTCCCTGGCTACGAGCAGTACGTC. Translated: CASSFRVVPGYEQYV.

CDR3 coding DNA: TGCGCCAGCAGTGGACCGAGCTCCTACGAGCAGTACGTC. This gives the protein CASSGPSSYEQYV. The V gene is TRBV5-4, the J gene TRBJ2-7; D ambiguous. The CDR3 is 13 amino acids. CDR1 and CDR2 (germline): SGHNT, YYREEE (reference sequence).

The chain combines TRBV2 with TRBJ1-5; 8 nucleotides match TRBD1. CDR3 length equals 15 residues. Germline CDR1 is SNHLY and CDR2 is FYNNEI. J lost 8 bases, V lost 6 bases, and 12 bases had no gene match. CDR3: CASSGIQGVGEPQHF. The CDR3 DNA reads TGTGCCAGCAGCGGAATACAGGGGGTCGGGGAGCCCCAGCATTTT.

The chain employs TRBV7-2 and TRBJ2-1; D is undetermined. CDR1 and CDR2 from the germline V gene are SGHTA and FQGNSA. The CDR3 loop spans 13 amino acids. With 4 bases removed from V and 15 bases from J, the gap between germline ends came to 19 bases. CDR3 residues: CASSWYQLDELFF. CDR3 in DNA: TGTGCCAGCAGCTGGTACCAACTGGACGAGTTGTTCTTC.

This clone was observed once. This chain joins TRBV5-6 and TRBJ2-7; TRBD1 matches at 8 bases. The germline V gene encodes CDR1 SGHDT and CDR2 YYEEEE. The CDR3 runs 14 residues. V dropped 1 base and J dropped 4; count of bases not matched to a gene: 4. The chain's CDR3 is CASSLQDRAYEQYV. CDR3 bases: TGTGCCAGCAGCTTGCAGGACAGGGCTTACGAGCAGTACGTC.

V usage is TRBV18 and J usage is TRBJ2-7, with D possibly matching TRBD1 (6 bases). V lost 4 bases and J 6 bases, leaving 16 bases between the germline ends. Germline CDR1 is KGHSH and CDR2 is LQKENI. There are 14 residues in the CDR3. The CDR3 sequence is CASSLRGRETEQYF. Here the CDR3 DNA reads TGTGCCAGCTCACTCAGGGGTAGGGAAACCGAGCAGTACTTC.

The genes are TRBV10-1 and TRBJ2-3, with D uncertain. V was shortened by 3 bases and J by 7 bases, with 17 bases between the two germline ends. CDR1 is WNHNN, CDR2 SYGVQD, per germline (reference sequence). CDR3 size: 15 residues. In DNA, the CDR3 is TGCGCCAGCAGTGACCGGGCCTCGTTGGGGTATACGCAGTATTTT. Its translation: CASSDRASLGYTQYF.